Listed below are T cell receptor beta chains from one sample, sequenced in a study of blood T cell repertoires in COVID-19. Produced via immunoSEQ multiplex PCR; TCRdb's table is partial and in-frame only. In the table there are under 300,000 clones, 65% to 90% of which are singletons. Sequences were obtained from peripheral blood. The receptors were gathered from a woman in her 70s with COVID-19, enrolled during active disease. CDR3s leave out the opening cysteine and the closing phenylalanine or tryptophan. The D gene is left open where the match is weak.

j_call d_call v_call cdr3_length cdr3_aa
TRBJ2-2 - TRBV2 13 ASRPLRGRTGELF
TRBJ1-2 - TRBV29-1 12 SVGGTPQREGYT
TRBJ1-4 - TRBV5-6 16 ASSGARGGLAWDEKLF
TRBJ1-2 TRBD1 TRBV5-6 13 ASRPKDRAPYGYT
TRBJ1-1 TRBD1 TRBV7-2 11 ASSLAPDRGAF
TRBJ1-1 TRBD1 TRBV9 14 ASSVGSGGSSPEAF
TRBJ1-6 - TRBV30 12 AWSPENYNSPLH
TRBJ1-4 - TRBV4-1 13 ASSHTGERGEKLF
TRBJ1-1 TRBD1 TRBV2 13 ASSDRTGAGTEAF
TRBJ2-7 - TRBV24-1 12 ATSARDRSYEQY
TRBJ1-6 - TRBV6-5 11 ASSRRQDSPLH
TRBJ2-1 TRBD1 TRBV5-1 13 ASSPGQVLDNEQF
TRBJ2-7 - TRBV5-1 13 ASSLDPGVSYEQY
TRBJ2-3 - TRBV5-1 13 ASSPRVLDGDTQY
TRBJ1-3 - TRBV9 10 ASRGKGNTIY
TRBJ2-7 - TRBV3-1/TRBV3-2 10 ASSPLGDEQY
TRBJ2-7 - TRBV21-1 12 ASSKKEGDYEQY
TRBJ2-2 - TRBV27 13 ASSWAGFDTGELF
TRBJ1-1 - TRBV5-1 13 ASSDGGGLVSEAF
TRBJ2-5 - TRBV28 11 ASSLLGRETQY
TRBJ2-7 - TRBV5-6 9 ASSSAYEQY
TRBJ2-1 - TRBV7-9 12 ASSLARGYNEQF
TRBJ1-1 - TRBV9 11 ASSVAGASEAF
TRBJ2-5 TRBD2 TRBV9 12 ASSGGLDQETQY
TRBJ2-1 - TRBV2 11 ASSLYQGNEQF
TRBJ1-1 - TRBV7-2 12 ASSFPGIGTEAF
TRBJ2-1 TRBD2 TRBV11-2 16 ASSLDMPGGSSYNEQF
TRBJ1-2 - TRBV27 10 ASSSQGNGYT
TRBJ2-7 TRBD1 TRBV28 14 ASRDPGTGSPGEQY
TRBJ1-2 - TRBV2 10 ASSEFRDGYT
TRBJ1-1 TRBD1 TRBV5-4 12 ATYTGAVNTEAF
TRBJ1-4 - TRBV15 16 ATSRAAGQVATNEKLF
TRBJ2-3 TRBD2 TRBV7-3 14 ASSLRGGTSTDTQY
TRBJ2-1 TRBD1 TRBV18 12 ASSPTRGHHEQF
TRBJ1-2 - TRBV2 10 ASSEDHGGYT
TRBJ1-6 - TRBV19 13 ASSPDGEFNSPLH
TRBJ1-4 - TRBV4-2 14 ASSQDISRQSEKLF
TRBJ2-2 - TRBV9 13 ASSAVPIYTGELF
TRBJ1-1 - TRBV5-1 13 ASSFGPGGGSWAF
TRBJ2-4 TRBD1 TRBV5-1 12 ASSWDRAWDIQY
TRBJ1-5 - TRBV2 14 ASSAQGGTKNQPQH
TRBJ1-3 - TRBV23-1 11 ARAGNSGNTIY
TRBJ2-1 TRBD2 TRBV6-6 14 ASSPLAGGINNEQF
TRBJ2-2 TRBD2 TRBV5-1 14 ASSPAASGEVGELF
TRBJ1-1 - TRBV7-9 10 ASSLEQWEAF
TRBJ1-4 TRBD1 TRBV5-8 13 ASSPGTGKGEKLF
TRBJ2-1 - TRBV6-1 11 ASSEHLDSEQF
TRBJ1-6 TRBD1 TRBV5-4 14 ASSRGGQGTNSPLH
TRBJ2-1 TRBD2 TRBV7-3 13 ASSSHRDYRNEQF